Each of the 10 T cell receptor beta chains below was sequenced from the same sample in a study of blood T cell repertoires in COVID-19. Sequencing used immunoSEQ multiplex PCR; TCRdb keeps in-frame clones, though not all of them. This sample carries 15,000 to 20,000 clones, over 75% of them seen once, and the ten largest clones take 6% to 7%. The specimen was peripheral blood. The receptors here all came from a human donor in a cohort sampled during active COVID-19.

The chain has TRBV4-3 and TRBJ1-1; 10 bases agree with TRBD1. This CDR3 is built from 18 residues. Germline-derived CDR1 and CDR2 are LGHNA and YSLEER. Trimming took 5 bases from V and 3 from J; bases not matched to a gene: 15. The CDR3 sequence: CASSEARQGAFVYTEAFF. CDR3 nucleotides: TGCGCCAGCAGCGAAGCTCGACAGGGGGCTTTTGTGTACACTGAAGCTTTCTTT.

This rearrangement joins TRBV28 to TRBJ2-3, with TRBD2 as a possible D gene (6 bases). Germline V gene lookup returns CDR1 MDHEN and CDR2 SYDVKM. CDR3 length equals 15 residues. Trimming stripped 8 bases from V and 2 bases from J, with 17 bases between. The CDR3 protein is CASCTGGSLTDTQYF. For the CDR3, the DNA is TGTGCCAGCTGCACTGGGGGGAGCCTCACAGATACGCAGTATTTT.

The rearrangement joins TRBV6-4 to TRBJ2-1; 11 bases agree with TRBD2. Germline loops: CDR1 MRHNA, CDR2 SNTAGT. This CDR3 has 15 amino acids. Trimming removed 3 bases from V and 4 bases from J; junction bases left unmatched: 2. The CDR3 nucleotides are TGTGCCAGCAGTGAGACTAGCGGGGCATACAATGAGCAGTTCTTC. Its protein is CASSETSGAYNEQFF.

The chain employs TRBV7-9 and TRBJ2-5; D not resolved. The CDR3 contains 13 residues. Trimming cost V 4 bases and J 0 bases, with 6 bases left between them. Germline V lookup: CDR1 SEHNR, CDR2 FQNEAQ (reference sequence). CDR3 bases: TGTGCCAGCAGCTCTGAGTACCAAGAGACCCAGTACTTC. Translating it yields CASSSEYQETQYF.

V and J are TRBV5-4 and TRBJ2-3, with 10 bases matching TRBD2. CDR3 length equals 18 residues. J lost 0 bases, V lost 1 base, and 8 bases had no gene match. Germline assignment: CDR1 SGHNT and CDR2 YYREEE (reference sequence). This CDR3 is CASSLRTSGTGSTDTQYF. In nucleotides, the CDR3 is TGTGCCAGCAGCTTGCGGACTAGCGGTACCGGGAGCACAGATACGCAGTATTTT.

This clone was counted only a few times. The rearrangement uses TRBV3-1 (or the pseudogene TRBV3-2) and TRBJ2-7; no definite D call. From germline, CDR1 is LGHDT and CDR2 YNNKEL (reference sequence). V was cut by 0 bases and J by 1 base, with 10 bases left in between. This CDR3 spans 15 amino acids. The CDR3 reads CASSQELARSYEQYF. In DNA, the CDR3 is TGTGCCAGCAGCCAAGAGTTAGCTAGGTCCTACGAGCAGTACTTC.

The chain couples TRBV7-9 to TRBJ2-7, with TRBD1 matching over 10 bases. Germline-derived CDR1 and CDR2 are SEHNR and FQNEAQ (reference sequence). The CDR3 totals 17 residues. V lost 2 bases to trimming and J lost 3 bases; unmatched junction nucleotides: 10. DNA of the CDR3: TGTGCCAGCAGCTTAACACCCTCGACAGGGGGCAGCTACGAGCAGTACTTC. Translated: CASSLTPSTGGSYEQYF.

This sequence joins TRBV14 and TRBJ2-7; D is undetermined. This CDR3 spans 12 amino acids. CDR1 and CDR2 from the germline V gene are SGHDN and FVKESK. Trimming left V 8 bases short and J 1 base short, with 9 bases between. For the CDR3, the DNA is TGTGCCAGCGGGCTCTTATCCTACGAGCAGTACTTC. Protein sequence: CASGLLSYEQYF.

This sequence joins TRBV7-2 and TRBJ2-5; 8 nucleotides line up with TRBD1. There are 16 residues in the CDR3. Germline loops: CDR1 SGHTA, CDR2 FQGNSA. Trimming took 4 bases from V and 5 from J; bases not matched to a gene: 12. DNA of the CDR3: TGTGCCAGCAGCTCTCCCCGACAGGGGAGGAATGAGACCCAGTACTTC. Translating it yields CASSSPRQGRNETQYF. Together with reference TRBV7-2 and TRBJ2-5, the CDR3 gives the full variable domain: GAGVSQSPSNKVTEKGKDVELRCDPISGHTALYWYRQSLGQGLEFLIYFQGNSAPDKSGLPSDRFSAERTGGSVSTLTIQRTQQEDSAVYLCASSSPRQGRNETQYFGPGTRLLVL.

The chain combines TRBV20-1 with TRBJ1-5, with a possible D match to TRBD1 (5 bases). Trimming cost V 3 bases and J 7 bases, with 19 bases left between them. Germline V gene lookup returns CDR1 DFQATT and CDR2 SNEGSKA (reference sequence). The CDR3 extends over 15 amino acids. The CDR3 is CSASTRLGGIQPQHF. CDR3 bases: TGCAGTGCTAGTACCCGGTTGGGGGGGATACAGCCCCAGCATTTT.